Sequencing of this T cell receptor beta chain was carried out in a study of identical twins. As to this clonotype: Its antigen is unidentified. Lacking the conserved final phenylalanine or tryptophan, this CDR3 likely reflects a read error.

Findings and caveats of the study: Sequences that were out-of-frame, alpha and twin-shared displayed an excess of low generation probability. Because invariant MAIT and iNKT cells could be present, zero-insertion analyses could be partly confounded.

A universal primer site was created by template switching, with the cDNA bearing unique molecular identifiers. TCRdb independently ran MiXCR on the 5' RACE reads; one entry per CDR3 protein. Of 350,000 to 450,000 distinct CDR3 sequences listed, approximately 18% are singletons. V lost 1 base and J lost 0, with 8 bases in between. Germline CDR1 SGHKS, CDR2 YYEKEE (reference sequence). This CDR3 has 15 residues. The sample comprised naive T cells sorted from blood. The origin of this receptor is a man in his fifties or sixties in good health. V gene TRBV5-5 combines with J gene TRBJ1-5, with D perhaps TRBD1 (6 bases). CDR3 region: CASSLLGGSNQPQHL. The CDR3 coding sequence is TGTGCCAGCAGCTTGCTAGGGGGTAGCAATCAGCCCCAGCATTTA.